This note documents a single TCR beta chain sequence. Its antigen is currently unknown. These data originate in a study of shared clonotypes between healthy human individuals. Whole-study context: Researchers assigned three CD4 naive, three CD4 memory, two CD8 naive and one CD8 memory plate to each donor. Study outcomes and limitations: With several donors compared, about 5.2% of naive CD4 clonotypes were shared.

CDR3 length: 14 residues. CDR1 is MNHNS, CDR2 SASEGT, per germline. Trimming took 8 bases from V and 7 from J, leaving 17 bases between them. Under the authors' procedure: Sequence data from immunoSEQ were junction-only and lacked quality scores; consequently, filtering differed. Data came from immunoSEQ multiplex PCR; TCRdb stores just in-frame clones and leaves some out. That table is the source of V, J and clone size, and D and trimming were worked out from the DNA. The sample gives roughly 2.4 million clones, under 97% of which show up once; about 0.13% is in the top ten. This TCR was sampled from a man aged 18-30 years in good health. J is TRBJ1-4 and V is TRBV6-1; no firm D call. Material for sequencing was naive CD4+ T cells sorted from blood. This sample's subset: CD45RA+ positively selected. The CDR3 sequence is CASGERTRGEKLFF. In DNA, the CDR3 is TGTGCCAGCGGAGAGAGGACCCGTGGTGAAAAACTGTTTTTT.